The present TCR beta chain was sequenced within a study of cytomegalovirus exposure and HLA in healthy donors. Study results and limitations: According to a later analysis, TCR clusters from the first cohort tended to co-occur in the approximately 130 validation repertoires. It was confirmed in vitro that a few of the CMV-associated chains were specific for CMV antigens.

The donors were members of the validation cohort comprising over a hundred subjects, separate from the roughly 640-subject first cohort. As for this clone: Its antigen is not known.

V shed 1 base and J shed 4 bases, with 11 bases lying between them. This CDR3 comprises 14 residues. From germline, CDR1 is SGDLS and CDR2 YYNGEE. TCRdb's copy holds only in-frame clones and misses some; the assay was immunoSEQ multiplex PCR. The sample records approximately 100,000 clones, about 90% being singletons. The material sequenced was PBMCs. The TCR sequence derives from a man between 18 and 29 years old in good health and CMV-seropositive. The J gene is TRBJ1-1, the V gene TRBV9; D gene unclear. Here the CDR3 DNA reads TGTGCCAGCAGCGTACGGGAGTTTGGCACTGAAGCTTTCTTT. Its protein is CASSVREFGTEAFF.